This T cell receptor beta chain was documented in a study of OX40 agonist ivuxolimab in advanced cancers. Study-wide results and limits: Compared with others, partial responders at 0.1-3.0 mg/kg displayed clonal expansion among the lowest. Antigen specificity of clonally expanded peripheral T cells was not established.

Researchers took blood at baseline, on cycle 4 day 1, and on cycle 7 day 1. For this clone: Antigen specificity is unknown.

Per germline, CDR1 SGHDT and CDR2 YYEEEE. This CDR3 is 13 amino acids long. The germline V and J ends were trimmed by 3 bases and 2 bases, with 7 bases remaining between them. The table came from immunoSEQ multiplex PCR; TCRdb's copy has only in-frame clones and leaves some out. The sample carries 71,000 or so clones, about 81% recorded once. This receptor was taken from an adult with an advanced solid tumor such as melanoma, head and neck, liver or kidney cancer. Material: CD4+ or CD8+ T cells sorted from blood, obtained in a trial of the OX40 agonist ivuxolimab. This chain joins TRBV5-6 and TRBJ2-3; D might be TRBD1 (6 bases). Here the CDR3 DNA reads TGTGCCAGCAGCTGGACAGCCACAGATACGCAGTATTTT. Translated, it gives CASSWTATDTQYF.